This passage covers 28 T cell receptor beta chains from one sample sequenced in a study of blood T cell repertoires in COVID-19. Using immunoSEQ multiplex PCR, the repertoire was profiled, and TCRdb retains in-frame clones only, with some absent. Of 120,000 or so clones listed, approximately 83% were seen once; the top ten hold about a quarter. The specimen was peripheral blood. The origin of the receptors is a woman of 80 years or more with acute or convalescent COVID-19.

The chain carries TRBV6-1 and TRBJ1-2; maybe TRBD1 (6 bases). Per germline, CDR1 MNHNS and CDR2 SASEGT. This CDR3 contains 12 residues. Trimming took 3 bases from V and 8 from J, leaving 10 bases between them. The CDR3 sequence is CASSDPRGGYTF. The CDR3 coding sequence is TGTGCCAGCAGTGACCCCAGGGGAGGCTACACCTTC.

The chain links TRBV9 to TRBJ2-7; D possibly corresponds to TRBD2 (5 bases). V gave up 0 bases and J gave up 6 bases, with 13 bases separating them. CDR1 is SGDLS, CDR2 YYNGEE, per germline. This CDR3 has 14 amino acids. The CDR3 sequence: CASSVDPSWGEQYF. In DNA form, the CDR3 reads TGTGCCAGCAGCGTAGACCCTAGCTGGGGCGAGCAGTACTTC.

This chain joins TRBV28 and TRBJ2-3, with 7 bases fitting TRBD1. CDR3 size: 14 residues. Germline trimming cut 1 base from V and 9 bases from J; bases unmatched to any gene: 7. From germline, CDR1 is MDHEN and CDR2 SYDVKM. CDR3 DNA sequence: TGTGCCAGCAGTTTATCTAGACAGGGACACACGCAGTATTTT. Translated: CASSLSRQGHTQYF.

The count of this clone is one. V and J are TRBV5-1 and TRBJ1-2; 7 positions match TRBD1. Germline-derived CDR1 and CDR2 are SGHRS and YFSETQ. The J segment lost 3 bases and the V segment lost 1 base, leaving 12 bases of the junction unmatched. CDR3 length equals 17 residues. In DNA, the CDR3 is TGCGCCAGCAGCTTGTTGTCAGGGGGAAAGGGGGACTATGGCTACACCTTC. Protein: CASSLLSGGKGDYGYTF.

This clone was recorded only once. The chain links TRBV14 to TRBJ2-1; perhaps TRBD2 as D (6 bases). The ends were cut back, 4 bases at V and 2 bases at J, with 6 bases in the middle. The length of the CDR3 is 13 residues. Germline V gene data show CDR1 as SGHDN and CDR2 as FVKESK. The DNA for the CDR3 is TGTGCCAGCAGCCGCGGGACCTACAATGAGCAGTTCTTC. It codes for CASSRGTYNEQFF.

This chain joins TRBV7-2 and TRBJ1-6; possible D gene TRBD1, 6 bases. The CDR3 runs 17 residues. Germline V gene sequence: CDR1 SGHTA, CDR2 FQGNSA. V lost 2 bases to trimming and J lost 6 bases, with 17 bases between them. CDR3 residues: CASSLRVRGVSNSPLHF. DNA of the CDR3: TGTGCCAGCAGCTTAAGGGTCAGGGGAGTAAGTAATTCACCCCTCCACTTT.

The chain employs TRBV2 and TRBJ2-6; the match to TRBD2 covers 9 bases. V lost 8 bases to trimming and J lost 4 bases; unmatched junction nucleotides: 6. The V gene's germline CDR1 is SNHLY and CDR2 FYNNEI. The CDR3 contains 15 residues. The chain's CDR3 is CASGGGGRGANVLTF. The CDR3 region has the DNA TGTGCCAGCGGCGGGGGGGGACGGGGGGCCAACGTCCTGACTTTC. Full variable domain (outside the CDR3, taken from reference TRBV2 and TRBJ2-6): EPEVTQTPSHQVTQMGQEVILRCVPISNHLYFYWYRQILGQKVEFLVSFYNNEISEKSEIFDDQFSVERPDGSNFTLKIRSTKLEDSAMYFCASGGGGRGANVLTFGAGSRLTVL.

The chain is built from TRBV15 and TRBJ2-3, with a possible D match to TRBD2 (6 bases). There are 18 residues in the CDR3. Trimming took 0 bases from V and 1 from J, leaving 17 bases between them. Germline loops: CDR1 LNHNV, CDR2 YYDKDF (reference sequence). DNA for the CDR3: TGTGCCACCAGCAGAGAGGGTGGAAGGGAGGCGGGCACAGATACGCAGTATTTT. It is translated as CATSREGGREAGTDTQYF.

The genes are TRBV6-1 and TRBJ1-2, with unresolved D. CDR1 is MNHNS and CDR2 is SASEGT in the germline V gene. V dropped 2 bases and J dropped 3 bases, with 7 bases sitting between them. The CDR3 consists of 13 residues. The CDR3 nucleotides are TGTGCCAGCAGTGAAACGGCGGACTATGGCTACACCTTC. Translated: CASSETADYGYTF.

V usage is TRBV14 and J usage is TRBJ1-1, with 8 positions matching TRBD1. The CDR3 is 15 amino acids. The junction had 8 bases not matched to a gene; V was cut back by 4 bases and J by 4 bases. CDR1 and CDR2 (germline): SGHDN, FVKESK. CDR3 bases: TGTGCCAGCAGCCGAGTAGGACAGGGCGGCACTGAAGCTTTCTTT. This sequence encodes CASSRVGQGGTEAFF.

CDR3: CASSPSLDYGYTF. CDR3 nucleotide sequence: TGTGCCAGCAGCCCGTCCCTCGACTATGGCTACACCTTC. This chain uses TRBV7-9 with TRBJ1-2; D call uncertain. Trimming pared 5 bases from V and 3 bases from J, leaving 10 bases between. Germline V lookup: CDR1 SEHNR, CDR2 FQNEAQ (reference sequence). The CDR3 has 13 amino acids.

The chain is built from TRBV6-1 and TRBJ2-5, with 7 bases identical to TRBD2. The germline CDR1 and CDR2 sequences are MNHNS and SASEGT. The CDR3 extends over 15 amino acids. J was trimmed by 2 bases and V by 0 bases; bases with no gene match: 3. CDR3 amino acids: CASSEALGGQETQYF. The CDR3 DNA is TGTGCCAGCAGTGAAGCGCTCGGGGGGCAAGAGACCCAGTACTTC.

This CDR3 is CASSTGQAGITEAFF. The CDR3 nucleotides read TGTGCCAGCAGTACCGGACAGGCCGGAATCACTGAAGCTTTCTTT. The chain combines TRBV28 with TRBJ1-1; 7 bases are shared with TRBD1. The CDR3 length is 15 residues. Per the germline V gene, CDR1 is MDHEN and CDR2 is SYDVKM. V trimming: 5 bases; J trimming: 4 bases; junction bases outside the gene matches: 10.

The CDR3, as DNA: TGTGCCAGCAGTCCCTGGGGACAGCGCGGTGGCTACACCTTC. Translated: CASSPWGQRGGYTF. The J gene is TRBJ1-2, the V gene TRBV6-2 or TRBV6-3; 7 bases are shared with TRBD1. CDR1 MNHEY and CDR2 SVGEGT come from the germline V gene. CDR3 length equals 14 residues. V lost 5 bases to trimming and J lost 7 bases; unmatched junction nucleotides: 10.

V is TRBV6-6 and J is TRBJ2-1, with 9 positions matching TRBD1. Germline V gene data show CDR1 as MNHNY and CDR2 as SVGAGI (reference sequence). CDR3 length: 13 residues. The V and J ends lost 6 bases and 7 bases, in that order; junction bases with no gene match: 4. The DNA of the CDR3 is TGTGCCAGCAGATCCGGGACAGGGAATGAGCAGTTCTTC. Its translation is CASRSGTGNEQFF.

This clone has only a few counts. This chain joins TRBV3-1 (or the pseudogene TRBV3-2) and TRBJ1-2, with 8 nucleotides matching TRBD1. The germline CDR1 and CDR2 sequences are LGHDT and YNNKEL (reference sequence). J gave up 6 bases and V 2 bases, and 5 bases lay outside the gene matches. This CDR3 region has 14 residues. CDR3 amino acids: CASSQRSGGDGYTF. CDR3 DNA: TGTGCCAGCAGCCAAAGATCAGGGGGCGATGGCTACACCTTC.

The J gene is TRBJ1-1, the V gene TRBV27; TRBD1 matches at 8 bases. The CDR3 totals 12 residues. V trimming: 0 bases; J trimming: 11 bases; junction bases outside the gene matches: 2. CDR1 MNHEY and CDR2 SMNVEV come from the germline V gene (reference sequence). The CDR3 region is CASSLSHRGAFF. CDR3 coding DNA: TGTGCCAGCAGTTTATCCCACAGGGGGGCTTTCTTT.

This clone was seen only once. This chain joins TRBV5-1 and TRBJ1-5; D unclear. CDR1 is SGHRS, CDR2 YFSETQ, per germline. Trimming left V 0 bases short and J 8 bases short, with 12 bases between. This CDR3 comprises 14 residues. The CDR3 sequence: CASSLGTGVEPQHF. In nucleotides, the CDR3 is TGCGCCAGCAGCTTGGGTACTGGAGTCGAGCCCCAGCATTTT.

The chain is built from TRBV6-5 and TRBJ2-5, with D maybe TRBD1 (6 bases). Germline CDR1 reads MNHEY; CDR2 reads SVGAGI. This CDR3 contains 13 residues. The V end lost 8 bases, the J end lost 3 bases, and 13 bases lay between the germline ends. DNA of the CDR3: TGTGCCAGCTCCCGGACAGAAAAAGAGACCCAGTACTTC. Amino acid sequence: CASSRTEKETQYF.

A note on this clone: This same CDR3 is encoded by further DNA sequences in the sample. The rearrangement joins TRBV12-3 or TRBV12-4 to TRBJ1-3; D remains unclear. Trimming took 5 bases from V and 4 from J, leaving 9 bases between them. The CDR3 runs to 13 residues. The CDR3 spells CASSVAGGNTIYF. As DNA, the CDR3 is TGTGCCAGCAGTGTCGCGGGGGGAAACACCATATATTTT.

The chain carries TRBV25-1 and TRBJ1-2, with D perhaps matching TRBD1 (6 bases). This CDR3 region has 14 residues. Trimming removed 0 bases at V and 2 bases at J, with 7 bases between. Per the germline V gene, CDR1 is MGHDK and CDR2 is SYGVNS. The CDR3 sequence: CASSEYGQNYGYTF. As DNA, the CDR3 is TGTGCCAGCAGTGAATACGGACAGAACTATGGCTACACCTTC.

The V call is TRBV7-2, the J call TRBJ1-2, with a weak D call TRBD1 (5 bases). The germline CDR1 and CDR2 sequences are SGHTA and FQGNSA. Trimming took 0 bases from V and 13 from J, leaving 15 bases between them. This CDR3 has 13 amino acids. The CDR3 sequence is CASSLALGKGFTF. DNA of the CDR3: TGTGCCAGCAGCTTAGCCCTAGGCAAGGGGTTCACCTTC.

The gene calls are TRBV5-1 and TRBJ1-1; no clear D. Germline-derived CDR1 and CDR2 are SGHRS and YFSETQ. The V end was cut by 1 base, the J end by 1 base, with 8 bases between. The CDR3 covers 14 residues. CDR3 protein: CASSLSVTNTEAFF. The CDR3 DNA sequence: TGCGCCAGCAGCTTGTCGGTTACGAACACTGAAGCTTTCTTT.

V gene TRBV7-9 combines with J gene TRBJ2-5; 13 nucleotides agree with TRBD2. Germline loops: CDR1 SEHNR, CDR2 FQNEAQ (reference sequence). V lost 5 bases, J lost 1 base, and 4 bases stayed unmatched. CDR3 length: 16 residues. CDR3 region: CASSRTSGGAQETQYF. The CDR3 DNA follows: TGTGCCAGCAGCCGTACTAGCGGGGGGGCCCAAGAGACCCAGTACTTC.

V is TRBV29-1 and J is TRBJ2-2, with D possibly being TRBD1 (6 bases). Germline V gives CDR1 SQVTM, CDR2 ANQGSEA. This CDR3 has 15 residues. The germline V and J ends were trimmed by 6 bases and 4 bases, with 18 bases remaining between them. CDR3 coding DNA: TGCAGCGTGGGGGTTGGGGGCGCTTTCACCGGGGAGCTGTTTTTT. Its translation is CSVGVGGAFTGELFF.

This chain uses TRBV19 with TRBJ2-3, with 7 positions matching TRBD2. Losses at the gene ends were 3 bases for V and 1 base for J; bases not matched to a gene: 4. The CDR3 sequence is 15 residues long. Germline lookup yields CDR1 LNHDA and CDR2 SQIVND (reference sequence). The CDR3 bases are TGTGCCAGTAGTATGGGAGGGGCTCGCACAGATACGCAGTATTTT. As protein: CASSMGGARTDTQYF.

The chain is built from TRBV3-1 (or the pseudogene TRBV3-2) and TRBJ1-4; D perhaps matches TRBD1 (5 bases). There are 16 residues in the CDR3. CDR1 and CDR2 from the germline V gene are LGHDT and YNNKEL (reference sequence). V lost 4 bases and J 0 bases, leaving 12 bases between the germline ends. CDR3 sequence reads: CASSPQTVATNEKLFF. Written as DNA, the CDR3 is TGTGCCAGCAGCCCTCAGACAGTTGCAACTAATGAAAAACTGTTTTTT.

The chain uses TRBV19 and TRBJ2-5; D might be TRBD2 (6 bases). This CDR3 spans 14 amino acids. Per the germline V gene, CDR1 is LNHDA and CDR2 is SQIVND (reference sequence). Trimming cost V 5 bases and J 3 bases, with 13 bases left between them. The CDR3 loop is CASSSGRREETQYF. The CDR3 DNA reads as TGTGCCAGTAGTTCGGGCAGGAGGGAAGAGACCCAGTACTTC.